The 22 T cell receptor beta chains listed next were all sequenced from one sample in a study of post-analysis software for immune sequencing data. Their cognate antigens are unknown. Each TCR beta cDNA library carried unique molecular identifiers. Using its own MiXCR run on the PCR reads, TCRdb lists one record per CDR3 protein. Here the sample spans approximately 460,000 distinct CDR3 sequences, approximately 46% being singletons. Study-level results: Patients showed TRBV5-6, TRBV5-1 and TRBV20-1 among five TRBV segments more frequent than in controls.

The sequencing input was blood. The receptors were sampled from a girl aged 5 to 17 with multiple sclerosis.

To note about this clonotype: A much larger clone lies a single base off, so this may be a read error. No DNA is shown, since the ends of the CDR3 on it are uncertain; the CDR3 is the one TCRdb lists. The V gene is TRBV4-2, the J gene TRBJ2-7; TRBD2 is taken as the D call from the table, unchecked against the DNA. The CDR3 adds up to 15 amino acids, both ends counted. Germline CDR1 and CDR2: LGHNA and YNFKEQ. CDR3 sequence reads: CASSQEYSTSGQQYF.

V usage is TRBV12-3 or TRBV12-4 and J usage is TRBJ1-5; D perhaps matches TRBD1 (5 bases). Trimming cost V 2 bases and J 6 bases, with 14 bases left between them. The CDR3 loop spans 15 amino acids. The CDR3 sequence: CASSLLGGLVQPQHF. The CDR3 DNA sequence: TGTGCCAGCAGTTTATTGGGGGGTCTGGTTCAGCCCCAGCATTTT.

In its sample, this clonotype was seen many times. The chain is built from TRBV20-1 and TRBJ2-1, with TRBD2 identical over 7 bases. V shed 0 bases and J 6 bases; nucleotides not matched to a gene: 14. CDR1 and CDR2 from the germline V gene are DFQATT and SNEGSKA (reference sequence). This CDR3 region has 17 residues. CDR3 region: CSARDDRAGRRANEQFF. CDR3 DNA: TGCAGTGCTAGAGATGATCGAGCGGGAAGGCGTGCCAATGAGCAGTTCTTC.

The CDR3 DNA sequence: TGCAGTGCTGCTACCTCCGGGACAGGGGGTGAGGAGACCCAGTACTTC. Translated: CSAATSGTGGEETQYF. The chain joins TRBV20-1 to TRBJ2-5; TRBD1 agrees at 11 bases. The germline V gene has CDR1 DFQATT and CDR2 SNEGSKA (reference sequence). CDR3 length: 16 amino acids. Trimming cost V 5 bases and J 5 bases; bases outside gene matches: 13.

V usage is TRBV7-9 and J usage is TRBJ2-1; TRBD1 might be the D (5 bases). The germline V gene has CDR1 SEHNR and CDR2 FQNEAQ (reference sequence). The CDR3 is 15 amino acids. V lost 2 bases, J lost 5 bases, and 13 bases lay in between. The CDR3 DNA sequence: TGTGCCAGCAGCTTAATATCAGGGATCGACAATGAGCAGTTCTTC. Its protein is CASSLISGIDNEQFF.

As DNA, the CDR3 is TGTGCCAGCGCAGGGGGAGCCAAAAACATTCAGTACTTC. Amino acid sequence: CASAGGAKNIQYF. This sequence joins TRBV10-3 and TRBJ2-4; 7 bases match TRBD1. V lost 10 bases, J lost 0 bases, and 3 bases stayed unmatched. Germline V gene data show CDR1 as ENHRY and CDR2 as SYGVKD. This CDR3 comprises 13 residues.

This clonotype was recorded a few times. The V gene is TRBV28, the J gene TRBJ2-1; no reliable D call. This CDR3 has 10 amino acids. Germline assignment: CDR1 MDHEN and CDR2 SYDVKM. V lost 8 bases and J 9 bases, leaving 8 bases between the germline ends. CDR3 in DNA: TGTGCCAGCGGGCCTGGTGAGCAGTTCTTC. Translation: CASGPGEQFF.

V gene TRBV6-5 combines with J gene TRBJ1-2; 7 nucleotides line up with TRBD1. The CDR3 has 16 residues. Germline V gene lookup returns CDR1 MNHEY and CDR2 SVGAGI. The ends lost 4 bases at V and 6 bases at J; junction bases unmatched: 14. The CDR3 region is CASSSFGTASSNGYTF. CDR3 nucleotides: TGTGCCAGCAGTTCCTTTGGGACAGCCTCCAGCAATGGCTACACCTTC.

J is TRBJ2-1 and V is TRBV7-6, with 8 bases lining up with TRBD2. Germline-derived CDR1 and CDR2 are SGHVS and FNYEAQ. V lost 1 base and J lost 5; bases outside the gene matches: 7. This CDR3 has 16 residues. The CDR3 DNA reads TGTGCCAGCAGCTTAGTTTACCTAGCGGGTGACAATGAGCAGTTCTTC. It codes for CASSLVYLAGDNEQFF.

This clonotype appeared a few times. The rearrangement links TRBV14 to TRBJ2-7; 8 bases line up with TRBD1. V was clipped by 1 base and J by 5 bases; unmatched bases: 10. The CDR3 covers 16 residues. CDR1 and CDR2 from the germline V gene are SGHDN and FVKESK. CDR3: CASSQALSGQGDEQYF. CDR3 nucleotide sequence: TGTGCCAGCAGCCAAGCTTTAAGTGGACAGGGCGACGAGCAGTACTTC.

The chain joins TRBV6-1 to TRBJ2-7; 7 bases map to TRBD2. The CDR3 is made up of 16 amino acids. Germline loops: CDR1 MNHNS, CDR2 SASEGT. The V and J ends lost 1 base and 3 bases, in that order; junction bases with no gene match: 9. The CDR3, as DNA: TGTGCCAGCAGTGAAGATAGGCGCGGGAGCTTCTACGAGCAGTACTTC. It specifies CASSEDRRGSFYEQYF.

CDR3 loop: CASSLKSEGAFVYNEQFF. CDR3 sequence (DNA): TGTGCCAGCAGCTTGAAGTCTGAGGGGGCGTTTGTATACAATGAGCAGTTCTTC. This chain joins TRBV5-5 and TRBJ2-1; TRBD1 matches at 7 bases. This CDR3 is built from 18 residues. The V gene end was trimmed by 1 base and the J gene end by 4 bases; junction bases not matched to a gene: 14. Germline-derived CDR1 and CDR2 are SGHKS and YYEKEE (reference sequence). Complete variable domain (other parts from reference TRBV5-5 and TRBJ2-1): DAGVTQSPTHLIKTRGQQVTLRCSPISGHKSVSWYQQVLGQGPQFIFQYYEKEERGRGNFPDRFSARQFPNYSSELNVNALLLGDSALYLCASSLKSEGAFVYNEQFFGPGTRLTVL.

J is TRBJ2-3 and V is TRBV7-2; D gene unclear. CDR3 size: 14 residues. Germline V gene data show CDR1 as SGHTA and CDR2 as FQGNSA. The V end was cut by 11 bases, the J end by 6 bases, with 21 bases between. DNA of the CDR3: TGTGCCGGCACCACACCGCAGGTGTTGGATACGCAGTATTTT. This codes for CAGTTPQVLDTQYF.

Concerning this clonotype itself: The junction shows a germline mismatch at one end, possibly a read error. The genes are TRBV12-3 or TRBV12-4 and TRBJ2-5; TRBD1 might be the D (6 bases). This CDR3 is built from 17 residues. CDR3 sequence reads: CANSFRGPHNDQETQYF. In DNA, the CDR3 is TGTGCCAACAGTTTCAGGGGACCCCATAATGATCAAGAGACCCAGTACTTC.

The J gene is TRBJ2-5, the V gene TRBV28; 9 bases align to TRBD1. TRBJ2-7 explains the end of the DNA better; the J call may be wrong. CDR3 length: 13 amino acids. CDR1 and CDR2 from the germline V gene are MDHEN and SYDVKM. The CDR3 here is CASSLGTGTEQYF. CDR3 in DNA: TGTGCCAGCAGTTTAGGGACAGGGACCGAGCAGTACTTC.

As for this clonotype: At one boundary the junction diverges from the germline segment, which might be a read error. This chain links TRBV2 with TRBJ2-5; 10 bases are shared with TRBD1. The DNA matches TRBJ2-7 better at its end, which makes the J call doubtful. CDR1 SNHLY and CDR2 FYNNEI come from the germline V gene. The CDR3 is 17 residues long. The CDR3 loop reads CAGSDTTGGAPPDEQYF. The CDR3 DNA sequence: TGTGCCGGCAGTGACACGACAGGGGGCGCCCCGCCCGACGAGCAGTACTTC.

This clonotype showed up just a few times. One end of the junction fails to match germline, which may point to a read error. The chain joins TRBV7-2 to TRBJ2-7; 9 bases map to TRBD2. CDR3 size: 16 residues. Germline CDR1 reads SGHTA; CDR2 reads FQGNSA. As DNA, the CDR3 is TGTGCCAGCAGCCTAGCAGGGATAGCGGGAGTCCACGAGCAGTACTTC. Protein: CASSLAGIAGVHEQYF.

Points on this clonotype: The junction does not match germline at one end; this may be a read error. The V gene is TRBV7-2, the J gene TRBJ2-7, with 11 bases identical to TRBD2. Per the germline V gene, CDR1 is SGHTA and CDR2 is FQGNSA. The CDR3 runs to 14 residues. The CDR3 spells CASTGTSGSYEQYF. The CDR3 DNA is TGTGCGAGCACGGGGACTAGCGGCTCCTACGAGCAGTACTTC.

The chain employs TRBV3-1 and TRBJ2-1, with D possibly TRBD2 on 6 matching bases. The CDR3 spans 16 residues. The germline V gene encodes CDR1 LGHDT and CDR2 YNNKEL (reference sequence). The V and J ends lost 1 base and 2 bases respectively, with 12 bases between them. The CDR3 DNA sequence: TGTGCCAGCAGCCAAGGAACTAGCTGGACCTACAATGAGCAGTTCTTC. Amino acids: CASSQGTSWTYNEQFF.

The rearrangement uses TRBV5-6 and TRBJ1-2; 10 bases fit TRBD1. The V and J ends lost 1 base and 0 bases, in that order; junction bases with no gene match: 6. There are 17 residues in the CDR3. Germline CDR1 and CDR2: SGHDT and YYEEEE. The CDR3 loop is CASSLIDRGPSNYGYTF. The CDR3 bases are TGTGCCAGCAGCTTGATTGACAGGGGGCCCTCTAACTATGGCTACACCTTC. Full variable domain (rest looked up from reference TRBV5-6 and TRBJ1-2): DAGVTQSPTHLIKTRGQQVTLRCSPKSGHDTVSWYQQALGQGPQFIFQYYEEEERQRGNFPDRFSGHQFPNYSSELNVNALLLGDSALYLCASSLIDRGPSNYGYTFGSGTRLTVV.

The rearrangement joins TRBV20-1 to TRBJ2-7, with D perhaps TRBD1 (6 bases). The CDR3 has 15 residues. V was shortened by 1 base and J by 2 bases, with 15 bases between the two germline ends. CDR1 and CDR2 (germline): DFQATT, SNEGSKA (reference sequence). The CDR3 loop is CSARGFRDTAYEQYF. As DNA, the CDR3 is TGCAGTGCTAGAGGTTTCCGGGACACTGCCTACGAGCAGTACTTC.

In the case of this clonotype: With a much larger clone just one base away, this may be a read error. The chain is built from TRBV11-1 and TRBJ2-7; the D is unclear. Per the germline V gene, CDR1 is SGHAT and CDR2 is FQDESV (reference sequence). Trimming pared 4 bases from V and 1 base from J, leaving 5 bases between. The CDR3 runs 12 residues. In DNA form, the CDR3 reads TGTGCCAGCAGCTCCGAATCCTACGAGCAGTACTTC. Its translation: CASSSESYEQYF.